Included here is one T cell receptor beta chain sequence, with context. Its antigen is unknown. The treatment here: roughly nine-day PBMC culture with coronavirus spike peptide pools or control peptides (ViraFEST assay). CD4+ T cells that came from the unexposed donor were collected before the COVID-19 pandemic (2011-2018). The Oncomine TCR Beta short-read assay was applied to DNA of cultured CD4+ T cells. TCRdb reprocessed the PCR reads via MiXCR and lists one record per CDR3 protein. Found here are roughly 5,000 distinct CDR3 sequences, 45% to 70% of them singletons; the top ten hold about 40%. The data derive from a study of vaccination and CD4 T cells after COVID-19. The clonotype originates from a human donor in good health. The sequenced material came from CD4+ T cells from blood, cultured in vitro.

CDR3 sequence reads: CSARQGRVNTGELFF. CDR3 nucleotide sequence: TGCAGTGCTCGACAGGGAAGGGTTAACACCGGGGAGCTGTTTTTT. The V and J genes are TRBV20-1 and TRBJ2-2, with 7 bases identical to TRBD1. Germline CDR1 and CDR2: DFQATT and SNEGSKA (reference sequence). This CDR3 spans 15 amino acids. Unmatched junction bases numbered 8, after V lost 5 bases and J lost 2 bases.